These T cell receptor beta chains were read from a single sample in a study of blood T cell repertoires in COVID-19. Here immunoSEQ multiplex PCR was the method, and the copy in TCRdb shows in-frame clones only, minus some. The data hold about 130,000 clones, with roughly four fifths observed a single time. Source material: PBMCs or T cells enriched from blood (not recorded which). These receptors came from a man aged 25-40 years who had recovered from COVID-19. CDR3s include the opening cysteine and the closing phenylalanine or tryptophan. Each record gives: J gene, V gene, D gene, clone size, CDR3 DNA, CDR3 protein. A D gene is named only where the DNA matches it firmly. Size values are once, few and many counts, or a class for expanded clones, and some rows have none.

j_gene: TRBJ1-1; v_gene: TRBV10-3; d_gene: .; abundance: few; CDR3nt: TGTGCCATCTATGACGACAGGTGGACTGAAGCTTTCTTT; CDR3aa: CAIYDDRWTEAFF
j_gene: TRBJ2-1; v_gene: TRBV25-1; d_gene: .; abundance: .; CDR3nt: TGTGCCAGCAGTCCCGTAGAGAATCCCTACAATGAGCAGTTCTTC; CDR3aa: CASSPVENPYNEQFF
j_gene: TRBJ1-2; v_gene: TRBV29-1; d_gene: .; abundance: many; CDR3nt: TGCAGCGTTGCCAGCTTGAGGGATGGCTACACCTTC; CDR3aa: CSVASLRDGYTF
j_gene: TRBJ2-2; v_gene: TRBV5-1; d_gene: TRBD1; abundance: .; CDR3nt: TGCGCCAGCAGCCAACGGACAGGGGGGGACACCGGGGAGCTGTTTTTT; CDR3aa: CASSQRTGGDTGELFF
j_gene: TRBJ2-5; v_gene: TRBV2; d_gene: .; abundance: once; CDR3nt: TGTGCCAGCAGTGCGCATGGTGTGGGCGAGCAAGAGACCCAGTACTTC; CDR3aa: CASSAHGVGEQETQYF
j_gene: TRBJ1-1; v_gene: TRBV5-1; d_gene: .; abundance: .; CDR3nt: TGCGCCAGCAGCTTGGCCGCGGGAGGTGACACTGAAGCTTTCTTT; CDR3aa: CASSLAAGGDTEAFF
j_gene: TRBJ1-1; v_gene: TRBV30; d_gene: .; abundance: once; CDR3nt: TGTGCCTGGAGTGTAAGAGGGTGGTACACTGAAGCTTTCTTT; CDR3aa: CAWSVRGWYTEAFF
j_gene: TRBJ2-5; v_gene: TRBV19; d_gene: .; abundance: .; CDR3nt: TGTGCCAGTACGCGAGGAAGACAGCTACAAGAGACCCAGTACTTC; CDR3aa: CASTRGRQLQETQYF
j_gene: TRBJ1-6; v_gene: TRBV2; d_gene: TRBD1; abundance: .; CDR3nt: TGTGCCAGTACGGACAGGGATTATAATTCACCCCTCCACTTT; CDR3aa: CASTDRDYNSPLHF
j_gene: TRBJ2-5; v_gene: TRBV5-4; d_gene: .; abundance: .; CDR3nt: TGTGCCAGCAGCCGACAACAGGGTAGAGAAGAGACCCAGTACTTC; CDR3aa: CASSRQQGREETQYF
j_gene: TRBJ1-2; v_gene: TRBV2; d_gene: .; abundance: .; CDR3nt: TGTGCCAGCACTAGGGAGGGGGTCTATGGCTACACCTTC; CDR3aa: CASTREGVYGYTF
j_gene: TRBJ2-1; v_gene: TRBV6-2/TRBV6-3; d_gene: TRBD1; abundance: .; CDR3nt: TGTGCCAGCAGTCTACGGGACAGACACAATGAGCAGTTCTTC; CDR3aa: CASSLRDRHNEQFF
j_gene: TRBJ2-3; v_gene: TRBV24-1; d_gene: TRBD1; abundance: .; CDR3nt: TGTGCCACCAGTGATTTAGGACAGGTCGGTCATACGCAGTATTTT; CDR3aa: CATSDLGQVGHTQYF
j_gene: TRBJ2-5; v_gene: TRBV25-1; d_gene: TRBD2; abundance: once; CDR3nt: TGTGCCAGCAGTGAACCAACGGGGGGGGAGCAAGAGACCCAGTACTTC; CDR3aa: CASSEPTGGEQETQYF
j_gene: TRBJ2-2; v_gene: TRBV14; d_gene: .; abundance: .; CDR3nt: TGTGCCAGCAGCCTATGGGCTGATGCAACGTTGAACACCGGGGAGCTGTTTTTT; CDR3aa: CASSLWADATLNTGELFF
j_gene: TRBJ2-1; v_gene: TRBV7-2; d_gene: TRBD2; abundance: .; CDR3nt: TGTGCCAGCAGCGTGGGACTACCTGTAAGTAATGAGCAGTTCTTC; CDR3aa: CASSVGLPVSNEQFF
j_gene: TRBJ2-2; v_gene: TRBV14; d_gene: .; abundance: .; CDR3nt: TGTGCCAGCAGCCAAGGTCCTAACACCGGGGAGCTGTTTTTT; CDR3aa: CASSQGPNTGELFF
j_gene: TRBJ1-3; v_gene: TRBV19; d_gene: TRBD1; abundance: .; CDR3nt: TGTGCCAGTAGTATAATCGTCTGGACAGGGAACTCTGGAAACACCATATATTTT; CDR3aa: CASSIIVWTGNSGNTIYF
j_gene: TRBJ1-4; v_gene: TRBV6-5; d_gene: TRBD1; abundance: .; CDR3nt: TGTGCCAGCAGTTACTCGAGACAGGGGAATGAAAAACTGTTTTTT; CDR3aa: CASSYSRQGNEKLFF